This T cell receptor beta chain was profiled in a study of cytomegalovirus exposure and HLA in healthy donors. Across the study: The 130 or so validation repertoires, a later analysis reported, used the same platform as the roughly 700 repertoires from the first cohort. Findings of the study overall: Specific recognition of CMV antigens was confirmed in vitro for a few chains (all CMV-associated). It was found in a later analysis that first-cohort TCR clusters tended to co-occur in the approximately 120 validation repertoires.

With regard to this clone: What it binds is not known.

While the first cohort had several hundred subjects, the donors belonged to the separate validation cohort of roughly 120 subjects. Sequencing was performed with immunoSEQ multiplex PCR; in TCRdb, only in-frame clones are kept and a portion is missing. The data show roughly 150,000 clones, roughly 90% seen once. The sequence was collected from a man aged 18 to 29 in good health and CMV-seronegative. The sequenced material came from PBMCs.

Written as DNA, the CDR3 is TGTGCCAGCAGCAACAGGGTAATTGAAGCTTTCTTT. It yields the protein CASSNRVIEAFF. The rearrangement joins TRBV5-8 to TRBJ1-1; weak D call: TRBD1 (6 bases). Germline lookup yields CDR1 SGHTS and CDR2 YDEGEE. V lost 4 bases to trimming and J lost 7 bases, with 11 bases between them. CDR3 size: 12 residues.